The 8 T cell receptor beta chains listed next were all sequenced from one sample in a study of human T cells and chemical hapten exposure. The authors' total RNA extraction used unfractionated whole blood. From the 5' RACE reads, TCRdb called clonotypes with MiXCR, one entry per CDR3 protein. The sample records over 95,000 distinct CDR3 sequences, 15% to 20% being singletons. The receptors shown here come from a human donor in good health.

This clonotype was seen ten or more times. The CDR3 DNA reads as TGTGCCAGCAGCAAAGAATCGGGGGTGGCTCAGTACTTC. Amino acids: CASSKESGVAQYF. The chain couples TRBV21-1 to TRBJ2-4; TRBD1, as called in the table, went unchecked against the DNA. TRBV21-1 is designated a pseudogene. This CDR3 spans 13 amino acids.

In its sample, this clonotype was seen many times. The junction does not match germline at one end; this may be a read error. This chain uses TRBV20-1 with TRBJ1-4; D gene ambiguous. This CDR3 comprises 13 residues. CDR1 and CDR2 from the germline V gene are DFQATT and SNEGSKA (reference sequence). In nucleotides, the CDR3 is TGCAGTGCTAGGAGGGCTTTCGGTGAAAAACTGTCTTTT. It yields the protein CSARRAFGEKLSF.

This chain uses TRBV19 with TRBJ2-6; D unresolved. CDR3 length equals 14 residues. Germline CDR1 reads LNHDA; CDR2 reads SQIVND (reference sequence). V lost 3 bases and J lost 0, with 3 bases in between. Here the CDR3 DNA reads TGTGCCAGTAGTATTAGCTCTGGGGCCAACGTCCTGACTTTC. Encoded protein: CASSISSGANVLTF.

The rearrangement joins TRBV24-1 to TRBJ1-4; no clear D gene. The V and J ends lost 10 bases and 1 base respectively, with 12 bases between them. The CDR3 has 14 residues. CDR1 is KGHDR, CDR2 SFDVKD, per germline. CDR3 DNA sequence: TGTGCCACTCTACTTGAGGGAACTAATGAAAAACTGTTTTTT. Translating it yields CATLLEGTNEKLFF.

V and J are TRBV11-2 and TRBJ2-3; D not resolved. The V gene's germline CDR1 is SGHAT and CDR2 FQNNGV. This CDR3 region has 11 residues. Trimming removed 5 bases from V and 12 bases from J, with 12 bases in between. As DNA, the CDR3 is TGTGCCAGCAGCCGCACGCCCAAACAGTATTTT. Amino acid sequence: CASSRTPKQYF.

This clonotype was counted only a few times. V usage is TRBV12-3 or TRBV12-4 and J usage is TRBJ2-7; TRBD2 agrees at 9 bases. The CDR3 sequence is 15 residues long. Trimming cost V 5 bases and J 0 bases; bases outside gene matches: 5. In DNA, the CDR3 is TGTGCCAGCAGTGCGGGGGGGGCTGACTCCTACGAGCAGTACTTC. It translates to CASSAGGADSYEQYF.

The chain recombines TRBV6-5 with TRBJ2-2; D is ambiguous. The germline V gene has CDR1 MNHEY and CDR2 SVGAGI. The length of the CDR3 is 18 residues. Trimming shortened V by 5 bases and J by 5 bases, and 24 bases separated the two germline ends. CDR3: CASSARPWTRPPTGELFF. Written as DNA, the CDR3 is TGTGCCAGCAGTGCACGACCCTGGACCCGCCCCCCAACCGGGGAGCTGTTTTTT.

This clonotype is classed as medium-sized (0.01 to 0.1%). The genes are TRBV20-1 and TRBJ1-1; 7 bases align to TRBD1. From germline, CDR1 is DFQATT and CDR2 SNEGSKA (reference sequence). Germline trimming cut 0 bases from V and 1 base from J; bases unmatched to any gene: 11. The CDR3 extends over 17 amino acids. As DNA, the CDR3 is TGCAGTGCTAGAGATCTTGATCGGACAGGCTGGAACACTGAAGCTTTCTTT. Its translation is CSARDLDRTGWNTEAFF.